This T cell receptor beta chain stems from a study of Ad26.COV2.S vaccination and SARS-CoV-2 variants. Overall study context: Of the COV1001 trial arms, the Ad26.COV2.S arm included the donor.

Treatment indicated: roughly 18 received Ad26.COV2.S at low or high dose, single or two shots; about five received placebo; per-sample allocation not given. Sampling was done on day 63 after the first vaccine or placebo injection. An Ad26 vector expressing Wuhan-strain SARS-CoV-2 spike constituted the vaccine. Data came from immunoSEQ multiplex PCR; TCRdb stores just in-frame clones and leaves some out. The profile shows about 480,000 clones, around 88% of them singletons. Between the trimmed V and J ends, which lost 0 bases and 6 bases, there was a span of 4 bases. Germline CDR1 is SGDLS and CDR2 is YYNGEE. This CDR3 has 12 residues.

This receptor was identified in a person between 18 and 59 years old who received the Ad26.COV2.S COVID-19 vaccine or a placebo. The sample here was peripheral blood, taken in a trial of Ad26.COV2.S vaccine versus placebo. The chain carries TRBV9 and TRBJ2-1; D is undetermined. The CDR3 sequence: CASSVDGNEQFF. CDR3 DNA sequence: TGTGCCAGCAGCGTAGATGGCAATGAGCAGTTCTTC.